The source of this T cell receptor beta chain is a study of shared T cell receptors in the human thymus. With 0 bases clipped from V and 0 bases from J, the junction kept 16 bases outside the gene matches. Per the germline V gene, CDR1 is LGHNA and CDR2 is YSLEER. CDR3 length equals 21 residues. Generated by immunoSEQ multiplex PCR, the TCRdb table keeps only in-frame clones and is missing some. This table has 550,000 to 800,000 clones, 70% to 90% appearing once. The same sample was also used in a study of human thymus T cells. From that study: Those donating were healthy Finnish infants in corrective surgery for congenital heart defects. Thymus tissue for the work was resected from patients undergoing corrective heart surgery.

This clonotype was sampled from a girl under two years old with a congenital heart defect. This rearrangement joins TRBV4-3 to TRBJ2-2; 7 bases are shared with TRBD1. Sequencing was carried out using thymocytes. DNA of the CDR3: TGCGCCAGCAGCCAAGATAATTCCCGGGACAGAGGGGTGACGAACACCGGGGAGCTGTTTTTT. Its protein is CASSQDNSRDRGVTNTGELFF.